This TCR beta chain originates from a study of cytomegalovirus exposure and HLA in healthy donors. Notes on the study in general: Cytomegalovirus-associated status was assigned to roughly 160 TCR beta chains.

Concerning this clone: Its target is not known. The sample contains more than one DNA sequence encoding this CDR3.

A multiplex PCR was run with 60 Vbeta primers and 13 Jbeta primers. The assay was immunoSEQ multiplex PCR, and TCRdb's table has in-frame clones only and misses some. The sample data list about 200,000 clones. The TCR sequence derives from a girl aged 2-10 years in good health and CMV-seropositive. The sample was PBMCs.

CDR3 amino acids: CASSPDSPYGYTF. As DNA, the CDR3 is TGTGCCAGCAGCCCCGACAGCCCCTATGGCTACACCTTC. The chain combines TRBV28 with TRBJ1-2; D is possibly TRBD1 (5 bases). V dropped 6 bases and J dropped 4 bases, with 12 bases sitting between them. This CDR3 has 13 amino acids. Germline V CDR1 and CDR2: MDHEN, SYDVKM.